The next 20 T cell receptor beta chains were all read from a single sample in a study of blood T cell repertoires in COVID-19. Libraries were prepared by immunoSEQ multiplex PCR; TCRdb keeps only in-frame clonotypes and omits some of them. The repertoire holds under 200,000 clones, with 65% to 85% as singletons. The sequenced sample was peripheral blood. These receptors were taken from a human donor with acute or convalescent COVID-19. The donor label of this sample is uncertain.

The chain carries TRBV7-7 and TRBJ1-4; the D gene is possibly TRBD1 (6 bases). The V end lost 3 bases, the J end lost 3 bases, and 11 bases lay between the germline ends. The CDR3 covers 15 residues. CDR1 is SSHAT, CDR2 FNYEAQ, per germline (reference sequence). The CDR3 nucleotides are TGTGCCAGCAGCTTGGGGGGGCTGGCTAATGAAAAACTGTTTTTT. Translation: CASSLGGLANEKLFF. Drawing the rest from reference TRBV7-7 and TRBJ1-4, the complete variable domain is GAGVSQSPRYKVTKRGQDVTLRCDPISSHATLYWYQQALGQGPEFLTYFNYEAQPDKSGLPSDRFSAERPEGSISTLTIQRTEQRDSAMYRCASSLGGLANEKLFFGSGTQLSVL.

This clone was picked up one time. The chain joins TRBV6-1 to TRBJ1-5; D gene ambiguous. Germline lookup yields CDR1 MNHNS and CDR2 SASEGT. CDR3 length: 14 residues. The V end lost 1 base, the J end lost 3 bases, and 7 bases lay between the germline ends. The CDR3 nucleotides read TGTGCCAGCAGTGAAGGGCGGAACAATCAGCCCCAGCATTTT. Amino acid sequence: CASSEGRNNQPQHF.

The chain recombines TRBV21-1 with TRBJ2-7; the table's D call, TRBD2, was not checked against the DNA. TRBV21-1 is noted as a pseudogene. The CDR3 consists of 17 residues. The CDR3 DNA is TGTGCCAGCAGCAAGGATCGCATGGTAGCGGGAGCAAACGAGCAGTACTTC. Its translation is CASSKDRMVAGANEQYF.

The chain links TRBV6-5 to TRBJ1-1; D gene unclear. With 5 bases removed from V and 2 bases from J, the gap between germline ends came to 9 bases. Germline V lookup: CDR1 MNHEY, CDR2 SVGAGI. The CDR3 is 13 residues long. This CDR3 is CASSRSYNTEAFF. The CDR3 nucleotides read TGTGCCAGCAGTCGGAGTTATAACACTGAAGCTTTCTTT.

On this clone itself: In the same sample, other DNA sequences code for this CDR3. The rearrangement uses TRBV5-1 and TRBJ1-1, with D tentatively TRBD1 (5 bases). The CDR3 is made up of 14 amino acids. Trimming stripped 1 base from V and 1 base from J, with 8 bases between. Germline loops: CDR1 SGHRS, CDR2 YFSETQ. This chain's CDR3 is CASSLQGGNTEAFF. The CDR3, as DNA: TGCGCCAGCAGCTTGCAGGGTGGGAACACTGAAGCTTTCTTT.

V is TRBV4-1 and J is TRBJ1-1, with D possibly matching TRBD1 (5 bases). CDR1 and CDR2 from the germline V gene are MGHRA and YSYEKL. The V end lost 2 bases, the J end lost 7 bases, and 11 bases lay between the germline ends. The CDR3 is 13 amino acids. CDR3 nucleotides: TGCGCCAGCAGCCAACCCGGGAGGGGTGAAGCTTTCTTT. Amino acid sequence: CASSQPGRGEAFF.

This chain connects TRBV7-3 to TRBJ2-3; tentative D call: TRBD1 (6 bases). Per the germline V gene, CDR1 is SGHTA and CDR2 is FQGTGA. V lost 5 bases, J lost 2 bases, and 14 bases lay in between. The CDR3 has 15 amino acids. The CDR3 DNA reads TGTGCCAGCAGCCCCTCCGGACAGTACACAGATACGCAGTATTTT. This encodes CASSPSGQYTDTQYF.

The gene calls are TRBV29-1 and TRBJ1-1; TRBD1 might be the D (5 bases). The CDR3 spans 13 residues. Germline CDR1 SQVTM, CDR2 ANQGSEA. The germline V and J ends were trimmed by 6 bases and 5 bases, with 16 bases remaining between them. CDR3 sequence (DNA): TGCAGCGTCGGACAAACCTTGGGGACTGAAGCTTTCTTT. Its protein is CSVGQTLGTEAFF.

The chain employs TRBV6-5 and TRBJ1-1; D is unclear. Germline V gene sequence: CDR1 MNHEY, CDR2 SVGAGI. V lost 6 bases to trimming and J lost 4 bases, with 6 bases between them. This CDR3 spans 11 amino acids. The CDR3 nucleotides are TGTGCCAGCAGCGACTTCACTGAAGCTTTCTTT. It is translated as CASSDFTEAFF.

This chain uses TRBV5-1 with TRBJ1-2; 9 nucleotides align to TRBD1. J gave up 4 bases and V 3 bases, and 10 bases lay outside the gene matches. CDR3 length equals 16 residues. Germline V gene sequence: CDR1 SGHRS, CDR2 YFSETQ. The CDR3 is CASSSSPGQGGYGYTF. For the CDR3, the DNA is TGCGCCAGCAGCTCATCCCCGGGACAGGGTGGCTATGGCTACACCTTC.

The chain carries TRBV3-1 (or the pseudogene TRBV3-2) and TRBJ2-2, with 8 positions matching TRBD2. V trimming: 6 bases; J trimming: 6 bases; junction bases outside the gene matches: 6. Looked up from germline, CDR1 is LGHDT and CDR2 is YNNKEL (reference sequence). The CDR3 contains 14 residues. The CDR3 reads CASRERESSGELFF. For the CDR3, the DNA is TGTGCCAGCAGGGAGCGGGAGTCCTCCGGGGAGCTGTTTTTT.

The gene calls are TRBV6-6 and TRBJ2-3; D might be TRBD2 (6 bases). CDR1 is MNHNY, CDR2 SVGAGI, per germline (reference sequence). Trimming stripped 7 bases from V and 4 bases from J, with 9 bases between. The CDR3 consists of 12 residues. CDR3 in DNA: TGTGCCAGCAAGGCTAGCGCAGATACGCAGTATTTT. The encoded protein is CASKASADTQYF.

This chain joins TRBV5-4 and TRBJ2-3; D perhaps matches TRBD2 (5 bases). The ends were cut back, 3 bases at V and 11 bases at J, with 16 bases in the middle. This CDR3 region has 13 residues. CDR1 and CDR2 (germline): SGHNT, YYREEE (reference sequence). CDR3 coding DNA: TGTGCCAGCAGCTCCGGAGTCGGTCGGGGGCAGTATTTT. Amino acid sequence: CASSSGVGRGQYF. The whole variable domain, filled in from reference TRBV5-4 and TRBJ2-3, reads ETGVTQSPTHLIKTRGQQVTLRCSSQSGHNTVSWYQQALGQGPQFIFQYYREEENGRGNFPPRFSGLQFPNYSSELNVNALELDDSALYLCASSSGVGRGQYFGPGTRLTVL.

The chain couples TRBV7-9 to TRBJ1-4; 7 bases are a match to TRBD1. Germline V gene lookup returns CDR1 SEHNR and CDR2 FQNEAQ (reference sequence). Trimming took 5 bases from V and 7 from J; bases not matched to a gene: 10. The CDR3 is 15 residues long. CDR3 nucleotides: TGTGCCAGCAGCGCGCCCGGGACAGTGAGTGAAAAACTGTTTTTT. Translating gives CASSAPGTVSEKLFF.

This rearrangement joins TRBV5-8 to TRBJ2-3, with 7 bases that match TRBD1. The CDR3 has 14 residues. J lost 4 bases, V lost 7 bases, and 9 bases had no gene match. The V gene's germline CDR1 is SGHTS and CDR2 YDEGEE. CDR3 sequence: CASEDRKGSDTQYF. CDR3 sequence (DNA): TGTGCCAGCGAGGACAGGAAGGGATCAGATACGCAGTATTTT.

The CDR3 nucleotides read TGTGCCAGCAGTTTATGGGGGACTAGCGACCGTTTCGAGACCCAGTACTTC. It is translated as CASSLWGTSDRFETQYF. This rearrangement joins TRBV27 to TRBJ2-5; TRBD2 matches 10 bases. The CDR3 runs to 17 residues. The germline V gene has CDR1 MNHEY and CDR2 SMNVEV (reference sequence). V lost 1 base and J lost 5; bases outside the gene matches: 10.

The gene calls are TRBV9 and TRBJ1-3; D is unresolved. Germline CDR1 reads SGDLS; CDR2 reads YYNGEE. Between the trimmed V and J ends, which lost 4 bases and 0 bases, there was a span of 17 bases. The CDR3 is 17 residues long. The CDR3 DNA follows: TGTGCCAGCAGCCCTTTGATGCGGTCCACCTCTGGAAACACCATATATTTT. It specifies CASSPLMRSTSGNTIYF.

The chain is built from TRBV27 and TRBJ1-5, with D possibly matching TRBD1 (5 bases). V was shortened by 3 bases and J by 3 bases, with 9 bases between the two germline ends. Germline CDR1 reads MNHEY; CDR2 reads SMNVEV (reference sequence). The CDR3 loop spans 14 amino acids. CDR3 coding DNA: TGTGCCAGCAGTTTCCAGGGAATCAATCAGCCCCAGCATTTT. It yields the protein CASSFQGINQPQHF.

There are a few counts of this clone. The genes are TRBV5-1 and TRBJ2-1; weak D call: TRBD1 (5 bases). Germline lookup yields CDR1 SGHRS and CDR2 YFSETQ. The CDR3 is 15 residues long. V shed 6 bases and J shed 7 bases, with 20 bases lying between them. CDR3 bases: TGCGCCAGCACCCTCAGGGAAGAGACAGCGAATGAGCAGTTCTTC. This gives the protein CASTLREETANEQFF. Supplemented by reference TRBV5-1 and TRBJ2-1, the full variable domain reads KAGVTQTPRYLIKTRGQQVTLSCSPISGHRSVSWYQQTPGQGLQFLFEYFSETQRNKGNFPGRFSGRQFSNSRSEMNVSTLELGDSALYLCASTLREETANEQFFGPGTRLTVL.

This rearrangement joins TRBV19 to TRBJ1-2, with unresolved D. Per the germline V gene, CDR1 is LNHDA and CDR2 is SQIVND (reference sequence). The CDR3 totals 11 residues. The V and J ends lost 5 bases and 8 bases respectively, with 9 bases between them. DNA for the CDR3: TGTGCCAGTAGTTTAGGAGGAGGCTACACCTTC. Translated: CASSLGGGYTF.